This paragraph covers one T cell receptor beta chain sequence. The target of this receptor is not known. No much larger clone is present one base from it, and per-base qualities are unavailable. Ficoll-Paque density gradient centrifugation was the method used to isolate PBMCs. Instrument used: Illumina NovaSeq 6000. TCRalpha and TCRbeta cDNA libraries were built by 5'RACE with constant-segment primers, adding sample barcodes and unique molecular identifiers. Trizol reagent was used to extract RNA from every sample. Library amplification was performed in two PCR steps, and a second sample barcode and Illumina TruSeq adapters were introduced in the second step. Libraries were sequenced on an Illumina NovaSeq with 2 x 150 bp paired-end reads. From the authors' description of their analysis: The reads were demultiplexed and collapsed into UMI-guided consensus sequences using migec v1.2.7. Using mixcr v2.1.11, UMI consensuses were aligned to TRA and TRB V and J templates and then assembled into clonotypes. A clonotype was counted as expanded or contracted only if both edgeR and NoisET called the change significant, with noise models trained on biological replicates. For edgeR calls, a false discovery rate-adjusted p below 0.01 and a log2 fold-change threshold of 1 were applied. PCA with hierarchical clustering of max-normalized trajectories of the 1000 most abundant clonotypes was used as exploratory dynamics analysis. The CD4 or CD8 phenotype of responding clones was assigned using the separately sequenced CD4+ and CD8+ repertoires. Using fastp at Q25 and MiXCR, TCRdb reprocessed the public reads and kept productive beta chains. Merged by CDR3 protein, the rows form single entries marked with the most common genes and DNA. TCRdb's processing, not the study's, gives the V and J calls here. The sample table records nearly 200,000 distinct CDR3 sequences; approximately 20% of these occur just once. The ten most abundant clones make up roughly 2.3% of the sample.

The data stem from a study of T-cell memory formation after mild COVID-19 (dated by TCRdb to the early 2020s). Study-level background: TCR sequence clusters from the two donors were found to be largely donor specific. T-cell clones expanding and contracting after mild COVID-19 in a couple of donors were tracked by longitudinal TCRalpha and TCRbeta repertoire sequencing. Two young, previously healthy adult volunteers, one female and one male, were included in the cohort.

General findings and caveats noted by the study authors: Contracting CD4+ clones were found mainly in CM and EM memory subsets, while CD8+ clones were enriched in EMRA. The detection of some responding clones in pre-infection memory suggests that pre-existing cross-reactive memory T cells joined the SARS-CoV-2 response. The second-wave clones that peaked on day 37 were not confirmed to be SARS-CoV-2 specific. Only two mild cases were covered in the study, and larger cohorts including severe cases with pre-infection samples were considered necessary. Clones contracting from day 15 to 85 had balanced CD4/CD8 phenotypes, while a second wave expanding from day 15 to 37 was biased towards CD4+.

Via the germline V gene, CDR1 is SGDLS and CDR2 YYNGEE. The CDR3, cysteine through phenylalanine, is 16 amino acids long. The sequence is cut down to CDR3 DNA, 48 bases in frame from base 1. Relative to germline, V is 0 bases shorter and J is 5 bases shorter, with 14 bases between their ends. The receptor's source is an adult woman who had mild COVID-19 (a few samples of this study predate the infection). The sample titles of this study are shuffled in the database, so cell type and time point are left out; the donor was told from shared clones. Sequenced material: PBMCs or a T cell subset sorted from them (not recorded which). This sequence uses TRBV9 and TRBJ2-2; possibly the D gene is TRBD1, per 5 matching bases. The encoded CDR3 is CASSVEGVTATGELFF. The DNA reads as follows: TGTGCCAGCAGCGTAGAAGGGGTAACTGCGACCGGGGAGCTGTTTTTT.